The T cell receptor beta chain described here comes from a study of shared clonotypes between healthy human individuals. Study overall: The study used three CD4 naive, three CD4 memory, two CD8 naive and one CD8 memory plate per donor.

This CDR3 comprises 15 residues. Losses at the gene ends were 5 bases for V and 8 bases for J; bases not matched to a gene: 9. Germline assignment: CDR1 SGHTA and CDR2 FQGNSA. Naive CD8 isolation took CD45RO-negative cells positively selected for CCR7 and excluded terminally differentiated effector memory CD45RA+ cells. Generated by immunoSEQ multiplex PCR, the TCRdb table keeps only in-frame clones and is missing some. The sample includes around 2,000,000 clones, approximately 94% of them seen just once. Sequenced: naive CD8+ T cells sorted from blood. The sequence derives from a young man in good health. The rearrangement joins TRBV7-2 to TRBJ2-3; 11 bases line up with TRBD2. In DNA, the CDR3 is TGTGCCAGCAGCCTACTAGCGGGAGAATTGGGTACGCAGTATTTT. This encodes CASSLLAGELGTQYF.